Included here is one T cell receptor beta chain sequence, with context. Germline CDR1 and CDR2: MNHEY and SVGEGT. V was trimmed by 7 bases and J by 5 bases, leaving 8 bases between them. The CDR3 spans 11 residues. Molecular barcoding with unique molecular identifiers was used for the TCRbeta library. MiXCR, run by TCRdb on the PCR reads, gives a single entry per CDR3 protein. The table has about 300,000 distinct CDR3 sequences, 10% seen once. This specimen comes from a study of T-cell reconstitution after alpha-beta-depleted transplantation in children. This rearrangement joins TRBV6-2 or TRBV6-3 to TRBJ1-1, with D unclear. The receptor was derived from a boy under two years old with acute myeloid leukemia, due to receive a stem cell transplant. This sample comprised PBMCs, obtained before TCRalphabeta/CD19-depleted stem cell transplant. CDR3 in DNA: TGTGCCAGCATCAAATGGACTGAAGCTTTCTTT. It translates to CASIKWTEAFF.